The following is a T cell receptor beta chain sequence with its context. These data come from a study of shared clonotypes between healthy human individuals. The V end lost 2 bases, the J end lost 4 bases, and 27 bases lay between the germline ends. This CDR3 region has 20 residues. Per the germline V gene, CDR1 is SGHDN and CDR2 is FVKESK. Data came from immunoSEQ multiplex PCR; TCRdb stores just in-frame clones and leaves some out. The sample consists of 400,000 to 600,000 clones, about 96% of them appearing once. This receptor was obtained from a woman under 40 in good health. The chain is built from TRBV14 and TRBJ2-1, with D perhaps being TRBD1 or TRBD2 (6 bases each). The sequencing input was naive CD4+ T cells sorted from blood. The subset denotes: CD45RA+ positively selected. The CDR3 DNA sequence: TGTGCCAGCAGCCAACGTGGAGGGGGTCAGCGACTCCAAGCTTACAATGAGCAGTTCTTC. This translates into CASSQRGGGQRLQAYNEQFF.